This TCR beta chain was observed in a study of T cell responses to AZD1222 COVID-19 vaccine. Study as a whole: Some second doses came at about 4 weeks and others at about 12 weeks; these were pooled. General study findings and limits: Females outnumbered males among donors, who were mostly white British; clonal diversity was possibly underestimated.

Only in-frame clones appear in the TCRdb table, and some are missing; sequencing was by immunoSEQ multiplex PCR. This table holds around 190,000 clones, 85% to 95% found once. Concerning this clone: Its matching antigen is unknown.

The V segment lost 5 bases and the J segment 11 bases; nucleotides outside the gene matches: 8. Germline lookup yields CDR1 MNHEY and CDR2 SVGEGT. This CDR3 is built from 12 residues. V usage is TRBV6-2 or TRBV6-3 and J usage is TRBJ1-1; 7 bases agree with TRBD1. The receptor comes from an adult in good health. The starting material was peripheral blood, obtained on day 0 of AZD1222 vaccination. CDR3 coding DNA: TGTGCCAGCAGTCCCACAGGGGCCGAGGCTTTCTTT. The encoded protein is CASSPTGAEAFF.